This TCR beta chain was retrieved from a study of CD8 T cells in Susac syndrome. CDR3 length: 14 residues. Germline loops: CDR1 DFQATT, CDR2 SNEGSKA (reference sequence). V lost 3 bases to trimming and J lost 3 bases, with 12 bases between them. Sequencing of TCR beta was undertaken in CD8+ and CD4+ T cells derived from blood. The multiple sclerosis control group comprised treatment-naive patients with stable or active relapsing-remitting disease. cDNA came from around 0.5 to 1 ug RNA primed by random hexamers. TCRdb passed the immunoSEQ multiplex PCR reads through MiXCR, listing each CDR3 protein once. The sample carries about 130,000 distinct CDR3 sequences, approximately 93% recorded once.

The rearrangement joins TRBV20-1 to TRBJ2-4; tentatively, D is TRBD2 (6 bases). Sequenced sample: CD8+ T cells from PBMCs. This TCR was sampled from a human donor with multiple sclerosis. The CDR3 DNA sequence: TGCAGTGCTAGGACGGGAGAAGGCAAAAACATTCAGTACTTC. It codes for CSARTGEGKNIQYF.